These 4 T cell receptor beta chains originate from one sample sequenced in a study of T cells after yellow fever vaccination (dated by TCRdb to about 2019). The library was generated by 5' RACE. The data were produced on an Illumina HiSeq 2500. Using fastp trimming at Q25 and MiXCR clonotype assembly, TCRdb reanalyzed the public sequencing data and kept in-frame beta chains. Rows are combined by CDR3 protein, so each entry shows the most common genes and DNA. The table for this sample lists a few hundred thousand distinct CDR3 sequences; more than 8.5% of them were counted only once. The top ten clones comprise about a sixth of the sample. The sample's treatment or condition label, in plain terms: live attenuated yellow fever vaccine strain. The material was PBMCs, obtained on the day of the first yellow fever vaccination. The receptors stem from a man younger than 35 who received the YFV17D yellow fever vaccine.

Regarding this clonotype: One end of the junction fails to match germline, which may point to a read error. The CDR3 loop reads CASSQAPGLGRF. The CDR3 DNA reads TGTGCCAGCAGCCAGGCTCCGGGACTAGGGAGGTTC. The V call is TRBV3-1, the J call TRBJ2-5, with 8 bases identical to TRBD2. This CDR3 is built from 12 residues. CDR1 and CDR2 from the germline V gene are LGHDT and YNNKEL (reference sequence).

This chain connects TRBV7-9 to TRBJ2-3, with TRBD2 matching over 8 bases. With V trimmed by 8 bases and J by 4 bases, 17 bases remained unmatched. Germline V lookup: CDR1 SEHNR, CDR2 FQNEAQ (reference sequence). The CDR3 spans 17 residues. CDR3 in DNA: TGTGCCAGCGCCTCTGTGGGGCGGGGACTAGGAGCAGATACGCAGTATTTT. Protein sequence: CASASVGRGLGADTQYF. Supplemented by reference TRBV7-9 and TRBJ2-3, the full variable domain reads DTGVSQNPRHKITKRGQNVTFRCDPISEHNRLYWYRQTLGQGPEFLTYFQNEAQLEKSRLLSDRFSAERPKGSFSTLEIQRTEQGDSAMYLCASASVGRGLGADTQYFGPGTRLTVL.

This clonotype was observed a few times. The chain joins TRBV7-2 to TRBJ2-3; possible D gene TRBD1, 5 bases. The CDR3 spans 15 residues. V lost 6 bases to trimming and J lost 4 bases, with 17 bases between them. The germline CDR1 and CDR2 sequences are SGHTA and FQGNSA. The CDR3 bases are TGTGCCAGCAGACAATTCCCTTCAGGGTCAGATACGCAGTATTTT. This encodes CASRQFPSGSDTQYF.

This clonotype turned up a few times. The genes are TRBV7-8 and TRBJ1-5; D might be TRBD1 (5 bases). Trimming pared 6 bases from V and 2 bases from J, leaving 17 bases between. This CDR3 region has 16 residues. Germline loops: CDR1 SGHVS, CDR2 FQNEAQ. The CDR3 nucleotides are TGTGCCAGCAGTTACTGGCGGGGGTATGGCAATCAGCCCCAGCATTTT. It specifies CASSYWRGYGNQPQHF. Together with reference TRBV7-8 and TRBJ1-5, the CDR3 gives the full variable domain: GAGVSQSPRYKVAKRGQDVALRCDPISGHVSLFWYQQALGQGPEFLTYFQNEAQLDKSGLPSDRFFAERPEGSVSTLKIQRTQQEDSAVYLCASSYWRGYGNQPQHFGDGTRLSIL.